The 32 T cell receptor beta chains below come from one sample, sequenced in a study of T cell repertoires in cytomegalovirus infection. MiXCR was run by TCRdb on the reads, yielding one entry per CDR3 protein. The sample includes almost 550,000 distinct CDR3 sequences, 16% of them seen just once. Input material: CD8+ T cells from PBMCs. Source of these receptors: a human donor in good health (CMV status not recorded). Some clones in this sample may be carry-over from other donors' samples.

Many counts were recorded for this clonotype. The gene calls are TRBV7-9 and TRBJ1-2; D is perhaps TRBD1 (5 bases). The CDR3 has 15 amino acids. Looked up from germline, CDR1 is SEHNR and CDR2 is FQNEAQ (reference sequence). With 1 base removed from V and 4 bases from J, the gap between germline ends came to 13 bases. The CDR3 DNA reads TGTGCCAGCAGCTTAGTCATCGGGGGTAGCTATGGCTACACCTTC. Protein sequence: CASSLVIGGSYGYTF.

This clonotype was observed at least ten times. CDR3 sequence reads: CASSPWIRMGSMNTEAFF. CDR3 coding DNA: TGTGCCAGCAGCCCCTGGATAAGGATGGGCTCAATGAACACTGAAGCTTTCTTT. This rearrangement joins TRBV11-2 to TRBJ1-1; D is ambiguous. There are 18 residues in the CDR3. V shed 5 bases and J shed 0 bases, with 22 bases lying between them. Per the germline V gene, CDR1 is SGHAT and CDR2 is FQNNGV. Using reference TRBV11-2 and TRBJ1-1 for the parts outside the CDR3, the full variable domain is EAGVAQSPRYKIIEKRQSVAFWCNPISGHATLYWYQQILGQGPKLLIQFQNNGVVDDSQLPKDRFSAERLKGVDSTLKIQPAKLEDSAVYLCASSPWIRMGSMNTEAFFGQGTRLTVV.

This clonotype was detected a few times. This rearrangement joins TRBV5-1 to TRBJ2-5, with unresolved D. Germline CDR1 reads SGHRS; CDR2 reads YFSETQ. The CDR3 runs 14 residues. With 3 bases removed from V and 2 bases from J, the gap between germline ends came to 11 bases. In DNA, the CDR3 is TGCGCCAGCAGCTCAGATGCGGTACAAGAGACCCAGTACTTC. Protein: CASSSDAVQETQYF.

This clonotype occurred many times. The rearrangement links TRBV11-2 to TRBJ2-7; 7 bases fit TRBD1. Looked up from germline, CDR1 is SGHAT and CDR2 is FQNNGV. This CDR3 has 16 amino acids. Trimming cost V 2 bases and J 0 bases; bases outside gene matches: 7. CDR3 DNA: TGTGCCAGCAGCTTATGGCACAGGGGAACCTCCTACGAGCAGTACTTC. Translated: CASSLWHRGTSYEQYF.

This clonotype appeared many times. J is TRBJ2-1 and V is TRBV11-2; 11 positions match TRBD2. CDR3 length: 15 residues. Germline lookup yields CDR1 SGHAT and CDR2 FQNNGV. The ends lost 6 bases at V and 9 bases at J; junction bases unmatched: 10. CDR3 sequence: CASRSLAGGFVEQFF. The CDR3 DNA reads TGTGCCAGCAGGTCGCTAGCGGGAGGATTTGTTGAGCAGTTCTTC.

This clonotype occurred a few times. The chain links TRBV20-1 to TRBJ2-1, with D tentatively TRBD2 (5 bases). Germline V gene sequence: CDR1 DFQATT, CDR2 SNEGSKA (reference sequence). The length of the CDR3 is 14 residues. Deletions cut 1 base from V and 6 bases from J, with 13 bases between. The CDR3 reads CSARANLAGNEQFF. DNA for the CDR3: TGCAGTGCTAGAGCTAACCTAGCAGGCAATGAGCAGTTCTTC.

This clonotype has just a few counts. The CDR3 region has the DNA TGTGCCAGCAGTTTACGAGGGGGGATGAACACTGAAGCTTTCTTT. Translated: CASSLRGGMNTEAFF. This rearrangement joins TRBV27 to TRBJ1-1; TRBD1 is a possible D gene (6 bases). This CDR3 is built from 15 residues. Germline V gives CDR1 MNHEY, CDR2 SMNVEV (reference sequence). Trimming removed 2 bases from V and 0 bases from J, with 10 bases in between.

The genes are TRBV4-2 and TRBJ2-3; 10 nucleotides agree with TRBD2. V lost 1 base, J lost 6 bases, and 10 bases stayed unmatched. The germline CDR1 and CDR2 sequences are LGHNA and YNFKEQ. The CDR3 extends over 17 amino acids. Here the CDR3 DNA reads TGTGCCAGCAGCCAAGTAGAGGGGAGCGGGAGGGCGGATACGCAGTATTTT. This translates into CASSQVEGSGRADTQYF.

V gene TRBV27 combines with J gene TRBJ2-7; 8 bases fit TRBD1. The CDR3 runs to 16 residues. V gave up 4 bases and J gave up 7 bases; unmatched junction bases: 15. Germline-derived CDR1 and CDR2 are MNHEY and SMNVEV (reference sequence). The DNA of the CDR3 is TGTGCCAGCAGTTCACTAGCCACAGGGGGTCCCGATGAGCAGTACTTC. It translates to CASSSLATGGPDEQYF.

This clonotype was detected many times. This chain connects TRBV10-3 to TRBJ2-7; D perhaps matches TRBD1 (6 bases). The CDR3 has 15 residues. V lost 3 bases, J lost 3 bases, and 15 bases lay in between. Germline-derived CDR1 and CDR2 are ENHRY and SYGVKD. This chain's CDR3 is CAISEVQDSYYEQYF. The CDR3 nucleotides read TGTGCCATCAGTGAAGTACAGGACAGCTACTACGAGCAGTACTTC.

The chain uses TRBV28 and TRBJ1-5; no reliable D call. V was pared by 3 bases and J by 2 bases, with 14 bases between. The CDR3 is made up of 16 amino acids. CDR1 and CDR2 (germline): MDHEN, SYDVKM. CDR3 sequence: CASSFSPGSGNQPQHF. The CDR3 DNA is TGTGCCAGCAGTTTTTCTCCGGGGTCTGGCAATCAGCCCCAGCATTTT.

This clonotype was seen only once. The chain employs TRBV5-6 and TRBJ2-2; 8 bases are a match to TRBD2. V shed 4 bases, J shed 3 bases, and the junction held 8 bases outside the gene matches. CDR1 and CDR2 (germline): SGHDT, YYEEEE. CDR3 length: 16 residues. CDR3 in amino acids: CASSHILSGDTGELFF. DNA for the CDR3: TGTGCCAGCAGCCATATACTTAGCGGGGACACCGGGGAGCTGTTTTTT.

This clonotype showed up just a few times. The CDR3 sequence is CASRGGTSGRYEQYF. CDR3 DNA: TGTGCCAGTAGGGGGGGGACTAGCGGTCGCTACGAGCAGTACTTC. V is TRBV19 and J is TRBJ2-7, with TRBD2 identical over 11 bases. The ends lost 6 bases at V and 3 bases at J; junction bases unmatched: 7. CDR1 is LNHDA, CDR2 SQIVND, per germline (reference sequence). The CDR3 sequence is 15 residues long.

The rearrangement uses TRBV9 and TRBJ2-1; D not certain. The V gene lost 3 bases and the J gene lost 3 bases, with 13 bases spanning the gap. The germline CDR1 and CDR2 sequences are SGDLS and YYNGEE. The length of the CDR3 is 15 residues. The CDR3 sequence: CASSEDASYYNEQFF. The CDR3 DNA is TGTGCCAGCAGCGAGGACGCCTCGTACTACAATGAGCAGTTCTTC.

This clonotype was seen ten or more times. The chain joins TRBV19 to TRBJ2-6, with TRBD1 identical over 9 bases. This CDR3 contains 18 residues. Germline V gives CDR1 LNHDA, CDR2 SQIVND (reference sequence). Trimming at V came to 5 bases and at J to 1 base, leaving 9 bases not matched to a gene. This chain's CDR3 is CASSPSPGTGSGANVLTF. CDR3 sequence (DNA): TGTGCCAGTAGTCCTAGTCCCGGGACAGGGTCTGGGGCCAACGTCCTGACTTTC. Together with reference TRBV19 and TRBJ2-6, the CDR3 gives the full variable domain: DGGITQSPKYLFRKEGQNVTLSCEQNLNHDAMYWYRQDPGQGLRLIYYSQIVNDFQKGDIAEGYSVSREKKESFPLTVTSAQKNPTAFYLCASSPSPGTGSGANVLTFGAGSRLTVL.

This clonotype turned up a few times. The CDR3 loop reads CASSSSGSETQYF. Here the CDR3 DNA reads TGTGCCAGTAGTTCTAGCGGGAGTGAGACCCAGTACTTC. This chain links TRBV19 with TRBJ2-5; TRBD2 matches 10 bases. The V segment lost 5 bases and the J segment 5 bases; nucleotides outside the gene matches: 2. In germline, CDR1 is LNHDA, CDR2 SQIVND (reference sequence). This CDR3 has 13 residues.

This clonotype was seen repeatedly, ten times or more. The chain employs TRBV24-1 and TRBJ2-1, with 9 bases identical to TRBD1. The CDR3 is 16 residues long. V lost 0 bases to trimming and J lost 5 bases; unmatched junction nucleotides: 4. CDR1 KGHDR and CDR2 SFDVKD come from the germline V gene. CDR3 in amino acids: CATSDLQQGADNEQFF. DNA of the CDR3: TGTGCCACCAGTGATTTGCAACAGGGGGCTGACAATGAGCAGTTCTTC.

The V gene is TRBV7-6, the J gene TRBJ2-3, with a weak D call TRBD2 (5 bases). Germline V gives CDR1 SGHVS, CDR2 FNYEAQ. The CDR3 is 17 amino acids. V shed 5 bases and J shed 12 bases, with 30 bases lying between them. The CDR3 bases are TGTGCCAGCAGCGCAAAGCTAGCCATCCCAAGCACAGATATTCAGTATTTT. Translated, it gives CASSAKLAIPSTDIQYF.

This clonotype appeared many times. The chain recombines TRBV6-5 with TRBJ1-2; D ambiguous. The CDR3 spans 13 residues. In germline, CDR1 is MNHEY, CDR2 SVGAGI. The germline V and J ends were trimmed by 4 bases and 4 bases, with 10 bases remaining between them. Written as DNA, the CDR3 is TGTGCCAGCAGTTTCCACCGCCTCTATGGCTACACCTTC. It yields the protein CASSFHRLYGYTF.

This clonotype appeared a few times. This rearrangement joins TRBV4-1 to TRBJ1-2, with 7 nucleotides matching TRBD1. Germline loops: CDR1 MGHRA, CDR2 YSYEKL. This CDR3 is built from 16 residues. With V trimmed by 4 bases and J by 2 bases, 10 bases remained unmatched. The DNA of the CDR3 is TGCGCCAGCAGCCCGTTAACAGGGGCCCTAAACTATGGCTACACCTTC. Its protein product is CASSPLTGALNYGYTF.

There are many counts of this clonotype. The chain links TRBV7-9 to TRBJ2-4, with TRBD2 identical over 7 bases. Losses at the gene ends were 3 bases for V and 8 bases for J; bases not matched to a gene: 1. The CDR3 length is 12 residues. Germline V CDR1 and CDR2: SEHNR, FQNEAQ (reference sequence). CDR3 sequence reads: CASSFGGDIQYF. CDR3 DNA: TGTGCCAGCAGCTTTGGGGGGGACATTCAGTACTTC.

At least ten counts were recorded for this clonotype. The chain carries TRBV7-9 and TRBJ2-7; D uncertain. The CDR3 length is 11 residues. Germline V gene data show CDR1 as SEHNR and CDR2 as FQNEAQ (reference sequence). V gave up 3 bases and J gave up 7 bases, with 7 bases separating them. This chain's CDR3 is CASSLIGEQYF. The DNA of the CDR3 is TGTGCCAGCAGCTTGATAGGGGAGCAGTACTTC.

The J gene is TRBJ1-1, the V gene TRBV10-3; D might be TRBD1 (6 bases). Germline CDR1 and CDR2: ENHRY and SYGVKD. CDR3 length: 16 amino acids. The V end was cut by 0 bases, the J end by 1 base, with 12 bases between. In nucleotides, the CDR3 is TGTGCCATCAGTGAGTCCCGACAGGCCACGAACACTGAAGCTTTCTTT. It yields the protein CAISESRQATNTEAFF.

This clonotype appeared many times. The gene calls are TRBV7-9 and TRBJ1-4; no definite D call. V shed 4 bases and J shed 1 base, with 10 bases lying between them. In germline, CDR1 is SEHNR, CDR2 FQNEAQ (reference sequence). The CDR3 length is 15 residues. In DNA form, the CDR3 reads TGTGCCAGCAGCTCTTCACAACGAACTAATGAAAAACTGTTTTTT. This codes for CASSSSQRTNEKLFF.

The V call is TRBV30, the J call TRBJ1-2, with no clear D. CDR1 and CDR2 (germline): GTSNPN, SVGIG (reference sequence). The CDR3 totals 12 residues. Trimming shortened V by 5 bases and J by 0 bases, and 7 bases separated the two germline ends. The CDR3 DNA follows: TGTGCCTGGGACCGATCTAACTATGGCTACACCTTC. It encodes CAWDRSNYGYTF. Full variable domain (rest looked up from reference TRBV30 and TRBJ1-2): SQTIHQWPATLVQPVGSPLSLECTVEGTSNPNLYWYRQAAGRGLQLLFYSVGIGQISSEVPQNLSASRPQDRQFILSSKKLLLSDSGFYLCAWDRSNYGYTFGSGTRLTVV.

This CDR3 reads CASSPRGGSQETQYF. The CDR3 region has the DNA TGCGCCAGCAGCCCGCGGGGCGGGTCACAAGAGACCCAGTACTTC. This chain links TRBV5-1 with TRBJ2-5, with a possible D match to TRBD2 (6 bases). The CDR3 extends over 15 amino acids. V lost 4 bases and J lost 2, with 15 bases in between. Germline CDR1 and CDR2: SGHRS and YFSETQ.

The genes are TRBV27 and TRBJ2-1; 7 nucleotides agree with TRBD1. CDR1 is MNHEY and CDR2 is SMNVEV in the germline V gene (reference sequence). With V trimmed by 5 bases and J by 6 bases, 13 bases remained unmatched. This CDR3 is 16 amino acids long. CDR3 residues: CASSRASTGVFNEQFF. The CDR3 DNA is TGTGCCAGCAGTAGAGCATCCACAGGGGTATTCAATGAGCAGTTCTTC.

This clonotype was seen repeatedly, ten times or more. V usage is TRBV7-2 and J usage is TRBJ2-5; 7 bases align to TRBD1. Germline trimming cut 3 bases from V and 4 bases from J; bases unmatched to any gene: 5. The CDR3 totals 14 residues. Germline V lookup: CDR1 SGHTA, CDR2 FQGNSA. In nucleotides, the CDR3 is TGTGCCAGCAGCTTCCGGGACAGAGTAGAGACCCAGTACTTC. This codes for CASSFRDRVETQYF.

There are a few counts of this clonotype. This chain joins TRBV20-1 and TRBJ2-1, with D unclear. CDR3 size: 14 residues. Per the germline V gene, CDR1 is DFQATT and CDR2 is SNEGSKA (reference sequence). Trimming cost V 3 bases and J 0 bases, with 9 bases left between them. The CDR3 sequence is CSASQESSYNEQFF. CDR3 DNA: TGCAGTGCTAGTCAGGAGAGCTCCTACAATGAGCAGTTCTTC.

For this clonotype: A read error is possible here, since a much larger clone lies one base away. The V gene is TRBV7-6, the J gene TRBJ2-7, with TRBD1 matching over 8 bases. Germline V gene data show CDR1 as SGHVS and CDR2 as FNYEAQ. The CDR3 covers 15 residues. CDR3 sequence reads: CASSPRQGFGYVQYF. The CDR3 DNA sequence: TGTGCCAGCAGCCCCCGACAGGGGTTTGGGTACGTGCAGTACTTC.

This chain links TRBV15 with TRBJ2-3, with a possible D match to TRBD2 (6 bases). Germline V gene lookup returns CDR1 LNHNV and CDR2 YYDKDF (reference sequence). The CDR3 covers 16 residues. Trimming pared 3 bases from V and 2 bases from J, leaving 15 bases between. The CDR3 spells CATSRFWGGTTDTQYF. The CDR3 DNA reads TGTGCCACCAGCAGGTTTTGGGGAGGAACCACAGATACGCAGTATTTT.

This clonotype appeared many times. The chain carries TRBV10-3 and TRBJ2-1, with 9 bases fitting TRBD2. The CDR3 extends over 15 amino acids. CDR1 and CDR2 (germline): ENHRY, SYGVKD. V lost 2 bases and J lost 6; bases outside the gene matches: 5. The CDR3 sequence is CAISEGTSNLNEQFF. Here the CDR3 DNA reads TGTGCCATCAGTGAGGGGACTAGCAATCTCAATGAGCAGTTCTTC.